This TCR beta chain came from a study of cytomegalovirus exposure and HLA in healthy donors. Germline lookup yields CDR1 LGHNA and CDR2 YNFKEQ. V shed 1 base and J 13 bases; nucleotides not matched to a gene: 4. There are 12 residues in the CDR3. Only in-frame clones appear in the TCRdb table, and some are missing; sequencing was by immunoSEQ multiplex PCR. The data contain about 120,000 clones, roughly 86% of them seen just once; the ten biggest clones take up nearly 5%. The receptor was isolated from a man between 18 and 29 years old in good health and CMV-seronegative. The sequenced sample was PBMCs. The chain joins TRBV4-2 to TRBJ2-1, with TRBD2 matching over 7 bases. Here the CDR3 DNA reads TGTGCCAGCAGCCAAGGACTAGCCCGTCAGTTCTTC. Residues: CASSQGLARQFF.